Listed below are T cell receptor beta chains from one sample, sequenced in a study of shared clonotypes between healthy human individuals. Method: immunoSEQ multiplex PCR; TCRdb's copy keeps in-frame clones and lacks some. The table shows millions of clones, with roughly 94% occurring only once. Sequencing used naive CD4+ T cells sorted from blood. These receptors all stem from a man younger than 30 in good health. CDR3s include the opening cysteine and the closing phenylalanine or tryptophan. The order of the fields is V gene, J gene, D gene, clone size, CDR3 length, CDR3 protein, CDR3 DNA. D genes are given only for firm matches. Rows give clone size only sometimes, using once, few, many, or a class for an expanded clone.

TRBV7-3	TRBJ2-7	-	-	14	CASSLTPATYEQYF	TGTGCCAGCAGCTTGACGCCAGCAACCTACGAGCAGTACTTC
TRBV30	TRBJ2-1	TRBD2	-	17	CAWSSRLAGGPNNEQFF	TGTGCCTGGAGTTCCCGATTAGCGGGAGGGCCCAACAATGAGCAGTTCTTC
TRBV5-4	TRBJ2-1	TRBD2	-	16	CASSSPGLAKTDEQFF	TGTGCCAGCAGCTCGCCGGGACTAGCTAAAACCGATGAGCAGTTCTTC
TRBV27	TRBJ1-1	-	-	13	CASSLYVNTEAFF	TGTGCCAGCAGTTTATACGTTAACACTGAAGCTTTCTTT
TRBV5-8	TRBJ2-3	-	-	15	CASSFLPGSTDTQYF	TGTGCCAGCAGCTTTTTACCCGGGTCCACAGATACGCAGTATTTT
TRBV7-2	TRBJ2-3	TRBD2	-	15	CASSFSGSTTDTQYF	TGTGCCAGCAGTTTCAGCGGGAGTACCACAGATACGCAGTATTTT
TRBV19	TRBJ2-7	TRBD1	-	15	CASAGQGKRVYEQYF	TGTGCCAGCGCCGGACAGGGTAAAAGGGTCTACGAGCAGTACTTC
TRBV6-1	TRBJ1-2	TRBD1	-	16	CASSETGGTPNYGYTF	TGTGCCAGCAGTGAGACAGGGGGCACCCCTAACTATGGCTACACCTTC
TRBV9	TRBJ1-1	TRBD1	-	14	CASSVSGTAIEAFF	TGTGCCAGCAGCGTGTCCGGGACAGCTATCGAAGCTTTCTTT
TRBV18	TRBJ2-5	-	-	16	CASSPPWRGKAETQYF	TGTGCCAGCTCACCACCGTGGAGAGGGAAGGCAGAGACCCAGTACTTC
TRBV5-6	TRBJ1-1	TRBD1	-	16	CASSRDRSETTLEAFF	TGTGCCAGCAGCCGGGACAGGTCTGAGACCACCCTTGAAGCTTTCTTT
TRBV5-4	TRBJ2-1	-	-	17	CASSLSTLAVSYNEQFF	TGTGCCAGCAGCTTGTCGACTTTGGCGGTCTCCTACAATGAGCAGTTCTTC
TRBV5-1	TRBJ2-5	TRBD1	-	16	CASSFRDRGLQETQYF	TGCGCCAGCAGCTTTCGGGACAGGGGATTGCAAGAGACCCAGTACTTC
TRBV30	TRBJ1-5	-	-	14	CAWSRDNSNQPQHF	TGTGCCTGGAGCCGGGACAATAGCAATCAGCCCCAGCATTTT
TRBV7-9	TRBJ2-1	-	once	12	CASSLQGNEQFF	TGTGCCAGCAGCTTACAGGGCAATGAGCAGTTCTTC
TRBV7-8	TRBJ1-1	-	-	12	CASSPVLGGAFF	TGTGCCAGCAGCCCCGTGCTGGGCGGAGCTTTCTTT
TRBV30	TRBJ2-5	-	-	14	CAWGPMAFQETQYF	TGTGCCTGGGGGCCCATGGCCTTCCAAGAGACCCAGTACTTC
TRBV18	TRBJ2-3	TRBD2	once	15	CASSPGLAGTDTQYF	TGTGCCAGCTCACCTGGACTAGCGGGGACAGATACGCAGTATTTT
TRBV5-1	TRBJ2-3	-	-	14	CASSLTASTDTQYF	TGCGCCAGCAGCTTGACAGCTAGCACAGATACGCAGTATTTT
TRBV5-1	TRBJ2-7	-	few	14	CASSSTESSYEQYF	TGCGCCAGCAGCTCGACAGAGAGCTCCTACGAGCAGTACTTC
TRBV10-3	TRBJ2-3	-	-	12	CAIKTSTDTQYF	TGTGCCATCAAAACCAGCACAGATACGCAGTATTTT
TRBV19	TRBJ2-3	-	-	14	CASSISSGTDTQYF	TGTGCCAGTAGTATATCATCTGGCACAGATACGCAGTATTTT
TRBV10-3	TRBJ1-1	-	-	15	CAISDQRRGGTEAFF	TGTGCCATCAGTGATCAGAGGCGAGGGGGCACTGAAGCTTTCTTT
TRBV9	TRBJ2-7	-	-	14	CASSVGQVADEQYF	TGTGCCAGCAGCGTAGGGCAGGTAGCCGACGAGCAGTACTTC
TRBV6-1	TRBJ1-6	-	-	14	CASRWGMSDSPLHF	TGTGCCAGCAGGTGGGGGATGAGTGATTCACCCCTCCACTTT
TRBV18	TRBJ1-3	TRBD1	-	15	CASSPDRGSGNTIYF	TGTGCCAGCTCACCCGACAGGGGGTCGGGAAACACCATATATTTT
TRBV7-2	TRBJ2-4	-	once	14	CASSLEGAKNIQYF	TGTGCCAGCAGCTTAGAAGGGGCCAAAAACATTCAGTACTTC
TRBV29-1	TRBJ2-5	-	-	12	CSVEGQGETQYF	TGCAGCGTTGAAGGCCAGGGAGAGACCCAGTACTTC
TRBV7-2	TRBJ2-7	-	-	13	CASSLGGPYEQYF	TGTGCCAGCAGCTTAGGAGGGCCTTACGAGCAGTACTTC
TRBV19	TRBJ2-1	TRBD2	-	18	CASSMVGLAGGPYNEQFF	TGTGCCAGTAGTATGGTTGGACTAGCGGGAGGTCCCTACAATGAGCAGTTCTTC
TRBV28	TRBJ1-4	-	-	12	CASRTGWEKLFF	TGTGCCAGCAGGACGGGGTGGGAAAAACTGTTTTTT
TRBV7-2	TRBJ2-7	TRBD2	-	14	CASSRAGKTREQYF	TGTGCCAGCAGTCGAGCGGGGAAGACTAGGGAGCAGTACTTC
TRBV30	TRBJ2-7	-	-	13	CAWGRASAYEQYF	TGTGCCTGGGGTAGAGCCTCTGCCTACGAGCAGTACTTC
TRBV14	TRBJ2-5	-	-	14	CASSQGGRGETQYF	TGTGCCAGCAGCCAAGGTGGCCGGGGCGAGACCCAGTACTTC
TRBV30	TRBJ2-7	TRBD1	-	14	CAWGLGTDSYEQYF	TGTGCCTGGGGTCTCGGGACAGACTCCTACGAGCAGTACTTC
TRBV10-3	TRBJ2-5	-	-	14	CAISESDLKETQYF	TGTGCCATCAGTGAGTCGGACTTAAAAGAGACCCAGTACTTC
TRBV28	TRBJ2-5	TRBD2	-	17	CASSSGTSGRSGETQYF	TGTGCCAGCAGTTCCGGGACTAGCGGGAGGAGTGGAGAGACCCAGTACTTC
TRBV7-9	TRBJ2-1	TRBD2	once	15	CASSLVGLAMDEQFF	TGTGCCAGCAGCTTAGTGGGACTAGCGATGGATGAGCAGTTCTTC
TRBV29-1	TRBJ1-1	-	-	14	CSVESPGTNTEAFF	TGCAGCGTTGAATCCCCGGGAACGAACACTGAAGCTTTCTTT
TRBV30	TRBJ1-5	-	-	18	CAWSVRAAGRVKHQPQHF	TGTGCCTGGAGTGTACGTGCAGCAGGGCGAGTTAAGCATCAGCCCCAGCATTTT
TRBV6-5	TRBJ2-3	-	-	16	CASSYAGNMFTDTQYF	TGTGCCAGCAGTTACGCGGGCAATATGTTCACAGATACGCAGTATTTT
TRBV5-6	TRBJ1-2	TRBD1	-	15	CASSTWDRPFYGYTF	TGTGCCAGCAGCACATGGGACAGGCCTTTCTATGGCTACACCTTC
TRBV7-9	TRBJ1-2	TRBD1	-	13	CASSVDRDYGYTF	TGTGCCAGCAGCGTGGACAGGGACTATGGCTACACCTTC
TRBV5-6	TRBJ2-7	-	-	16	CASSLVETGRPYEQYF	TGTGCCAGCAGCTTGGTCGAAACAGGGCGGCCCTACGAGCAGTACTTC